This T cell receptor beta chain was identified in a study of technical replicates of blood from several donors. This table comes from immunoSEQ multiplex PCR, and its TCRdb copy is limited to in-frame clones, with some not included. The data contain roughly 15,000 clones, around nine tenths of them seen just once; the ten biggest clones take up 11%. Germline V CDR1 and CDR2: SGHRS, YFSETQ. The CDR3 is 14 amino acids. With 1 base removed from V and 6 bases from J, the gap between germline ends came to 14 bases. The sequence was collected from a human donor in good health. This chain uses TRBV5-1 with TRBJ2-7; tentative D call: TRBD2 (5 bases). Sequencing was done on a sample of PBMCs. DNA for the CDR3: TGCGCCAGCAGCTTGAGGGATGCTAGCTCCGAGCAGTACTTC. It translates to CASSLRDASSEQYF.